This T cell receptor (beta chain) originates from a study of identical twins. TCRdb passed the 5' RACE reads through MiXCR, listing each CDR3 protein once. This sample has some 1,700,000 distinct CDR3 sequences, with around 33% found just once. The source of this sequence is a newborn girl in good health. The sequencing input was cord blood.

CDR3: CASSQELGGNTEAFF. The CDR3 DNA is TGTGCCAGCAGCCAAGAATTGGGGGGAAACACTGAAGCTTTCTTT. The chain joins TRBV4-2 to TRBJ1-1, with D perhaps TRBD1 (5 bases). The CDR3 spans 15 residues. Trimming left V 0 bases short and J 2 bases short, with 10 bases between. Germline CDR1 is LGHNA and CDR2 is YNFKEQ.